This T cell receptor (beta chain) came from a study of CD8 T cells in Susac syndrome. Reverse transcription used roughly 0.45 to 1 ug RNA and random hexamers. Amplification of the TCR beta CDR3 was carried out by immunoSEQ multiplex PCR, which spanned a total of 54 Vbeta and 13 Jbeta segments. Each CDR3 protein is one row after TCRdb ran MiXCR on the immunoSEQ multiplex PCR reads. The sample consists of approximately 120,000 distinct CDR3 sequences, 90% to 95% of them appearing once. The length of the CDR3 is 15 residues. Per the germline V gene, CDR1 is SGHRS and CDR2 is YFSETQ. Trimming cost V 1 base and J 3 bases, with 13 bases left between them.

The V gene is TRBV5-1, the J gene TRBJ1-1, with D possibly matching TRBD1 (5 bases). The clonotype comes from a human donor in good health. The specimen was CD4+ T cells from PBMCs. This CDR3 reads CASSLSGKRDTEAFF. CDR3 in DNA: TGCGCCAGCAGCTTGTCAGGGAAGAGAGACACTGAAGCTTTCTTT.